This TCR beta chain was captured in a study of blood T cell repertoires in COVID-19. Study details: Sample material is recorded as cDNA or gDNA derived from T cells, B-cell-depleted T cells, or PBMCs.

CDR3 size: 15 residues. J gave up 9 bases and V 0 bases, and 9 bases lay outside the gene matches. Germline V gene data show CDR1 as SGDLS and CDR2 as YYNGEE. Sequencing was performed with immunoSEQ multiplex PCR; in TCRdb, only in-frame clones are kept and a portion is missing. The sample contains 60,000 to 90,000 clones, around 74% of which appear only once. Sequencing was carried out using peripheral blood. J is TRBJ2-1 and V is TRBV9; TRBD2 matches at 7 bases. The receptor comes from a human donor with acute or convalescent COVID-19. The donor label of this sample is uncertain. CDR3 sequence reads: CASSVDGGVTGEQFF. The CDR3, as DNA: TGTGCCAGCAGCGTAGATGGGGGGGTGACCGGTGAGCAGTTCTTC.